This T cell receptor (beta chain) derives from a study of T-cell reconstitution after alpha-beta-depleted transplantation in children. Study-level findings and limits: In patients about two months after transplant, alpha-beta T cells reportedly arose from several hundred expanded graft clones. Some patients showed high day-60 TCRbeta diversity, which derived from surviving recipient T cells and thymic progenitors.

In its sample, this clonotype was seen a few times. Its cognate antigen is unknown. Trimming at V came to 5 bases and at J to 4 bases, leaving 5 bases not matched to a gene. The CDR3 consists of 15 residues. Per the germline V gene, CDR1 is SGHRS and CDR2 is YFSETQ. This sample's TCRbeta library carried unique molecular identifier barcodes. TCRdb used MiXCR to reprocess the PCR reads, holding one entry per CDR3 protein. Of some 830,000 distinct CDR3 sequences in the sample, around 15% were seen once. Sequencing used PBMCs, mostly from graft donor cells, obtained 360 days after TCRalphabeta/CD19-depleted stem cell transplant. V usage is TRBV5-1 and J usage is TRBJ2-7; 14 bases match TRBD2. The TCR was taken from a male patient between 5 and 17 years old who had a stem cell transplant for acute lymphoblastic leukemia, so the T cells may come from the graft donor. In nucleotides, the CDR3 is TGCGCCAGCAGAGGACTAGCGGGAGGCCGTTACGAGCAGTACTTC. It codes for CASRGLAGGRYEQYF. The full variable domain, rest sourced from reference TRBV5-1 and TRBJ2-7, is KAGVTQTPRYLIKTRGQQVTLSCSPISGHRSVSWYQQTPGQGLQFLFEYFSETQRNKGNFPGRFSGRQFSNSRSEMNVSTLELGDSALYLCASRGLAGGRYEQYFGPGTRLTVT.